This T cell receptor beta chain was sequenced during a study of radiotherapy plus CTLA-4 blockade in lung cancer. Across the study: An objective response was seen in around 17% of patients, and disease control in 25% to 40%. Findings and caveats of the study: Increased serum interferon-beta after radiation also reportedly predicted response strongly. Among blood TCR repertoires after radiotherapy plus ipilimumab, tumor-derived clones expanded.

TCRdb keeps only in-frame clones here, not all; method: immunoSEQ multiplex PCR. Seen here are tens of thousands of clones, less than 85% observed once, and the top ten hold 15% to 20%. Chemo-refractory metastatic non-small-cell lung cancer patients received focal radiation with ipilimumab CTLA-4 blockade. With regard to this clone: The antigen remains undetermined.

V was clipped by 1 base and J by 5 bases, with 4 bases between them. The CDR3 is 12 residues long. Germline-derived CDR1 and CDR2 are LNHNV and YYDKDF (reference sequence). The source material was peripheral blood, sampled from a patient treated with radiotherapy plus ipilimumab. The TCR comes from a human donor with non-small cell lung cancer whose response to radiotherapy plus ipilimumab could not be evaluated. Some clones in this sample may be carry-over from other donors' samples. The chain joins TRBV15 to TRBJ2-3; D unclear. The CDR3: CATSRVVDTQYF. The DNA of the CDR3 is TGTGCCACCAGCAGAGTAGTAGATACGCAGTATTTT.